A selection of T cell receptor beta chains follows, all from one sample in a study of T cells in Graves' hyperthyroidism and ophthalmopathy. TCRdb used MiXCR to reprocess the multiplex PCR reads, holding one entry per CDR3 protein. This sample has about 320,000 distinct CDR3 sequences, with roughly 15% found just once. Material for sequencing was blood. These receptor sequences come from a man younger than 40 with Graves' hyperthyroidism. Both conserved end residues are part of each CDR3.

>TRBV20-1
CSASSRIAYEQYF
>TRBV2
CASSEASTSGTAEQFF
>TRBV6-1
CASSSLGPGGRNTIYF
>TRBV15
CATSRDMDLTAYEQYF
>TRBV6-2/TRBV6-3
CASASIRAFF
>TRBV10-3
CAISRDRTGGNEKLFF
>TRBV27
CASSNDRAPSGIRTQYF
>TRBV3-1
CASSQDPGTGGRNEQFF
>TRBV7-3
CASSRREAGELFF
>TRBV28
CASGRPGGASYEQYF
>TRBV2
CASNRENTGELFF
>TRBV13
CASSSAPTSHEEQYF
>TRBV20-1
CSATTPSGSDNEQFF
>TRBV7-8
CASSLAGLAVSYEQYF
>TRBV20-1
CSARGLAVTDTQYF
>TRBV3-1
CASSLGQARTGNTIYF
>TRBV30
CAWNTRGSGYTF
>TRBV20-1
CSARTRTSGTGEQFF
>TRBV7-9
CASSSDRVGDTQYF
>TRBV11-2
CASSPGGASGSGEETQYF
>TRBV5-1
CASSLSQGTYNEQFF
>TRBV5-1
CASKKGVSEAFF
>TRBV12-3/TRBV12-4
CASSSDLLRGAHTEAFF
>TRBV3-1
CASSQGSSIGGNQPQHF
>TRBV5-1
CASREGETQYF
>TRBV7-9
CASSTPSGEQYF
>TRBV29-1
CSPRGYRYGDTQYF
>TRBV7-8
CASSPKGLAGDYEQYF
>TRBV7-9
CASSPGTRTYEQYF
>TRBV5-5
CAGSQNAYEQYF
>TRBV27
CASSPSRGHYGYTF
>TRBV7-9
CASSLEASGHPYEQYF
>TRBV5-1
CASSLGWNTEAFF
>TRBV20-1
CSARDGPGYGYTF
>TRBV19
CASSITGTGGNEQYF
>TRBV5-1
CASSAMGPWNTEAFF
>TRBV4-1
CASSQERQGANTGELFF
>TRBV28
CASSLYGGGYTF
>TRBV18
CASSRGAAMNTEAFF
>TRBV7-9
CASSQSQGYEQYF
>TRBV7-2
CASSLLSGSYEQYF
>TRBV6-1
CASTQIIGDPSYEQYF
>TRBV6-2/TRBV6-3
CASTPINNNEQFF
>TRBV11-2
CASSFGPSSYNEQFF
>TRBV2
CASSRGANTEAFF
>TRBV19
CASSQTGSSYNEQFF
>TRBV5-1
CASSLGLVGLGTEAFF
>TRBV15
CATGPVVNTEAFF
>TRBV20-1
CSALRGGPKETQYF
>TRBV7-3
CASSSPLGVEFF
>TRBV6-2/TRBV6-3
CASTNPGHYEQYF
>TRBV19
CASRWTGNTEAFF
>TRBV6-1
CATRPGMGFGELFF